These T cell receptor beta chains were read from a single sample in a study of PD-1 blockade in mismatch repair-deficient tumors. Some clones are missing from TCRdb's copy, which holds only in-frame ones; the method was immunoSEQ multiplex PCR. The table has around 130,000 clones, more than 70% seen once; the top ten hold 12%. Sequencing used peripheral blood, obtained 70 to 72 weeks after starting pembrolizumab. Receptors originate from an adult with mismatch repair-deficient cancer. Both conserved end residues are part of each CDR3. The D gene is left open where the match is weak. Part of the rows lack a size; the others show once, few, many or a class for expanded clones.

CDR3nt: TGTGCCAGCAGCCAAGACCTCTCCGGGATCTACGAGCAGTACTTC
CDR3aa: CASSQDLSGIYEQYF
v_gene: TRBV14
abundance: NA
j_gene: TRBJ2-7
d_gene: NA

CDR3nt: TGTGCCAGCGATGGGGACTTGGGCTACACCTTC
CDR3aa: CASDGDLGYTF
v_gene: TRBV6-6
abundance: NA
j_gene: TRBJ1-2
d_gene: NA

CDR3nt: TGTGCCAGCAGGCATACTAGCGGTTACACCTACGAGCAGTACTTC
CDR3aa: CASRHTSGYTYEQYF
v_gene: TRBV12-1
abundance: NA
j_gene: TRBJ2-7
d_gene: NA

CDR3nt: TGTGCCAGCAGTCTAGCGGGAGGGCCGTACGAGCAGTACTTC
CDR3aa: CASSLAGGPYEQYF
v_gene: TRBV27
abundance: NA
j_gene: TRBJ2-7
d_gene: TRBD2

CDR3nt: TGTGCCAGTAGTATTGGAGGGAGGGCCCGAGAGACCCAGTACTTC
CDR3aa: CASSIGGRARETQYF
v_gene: TRBV19
abundance: NA
j_gene: TRBJ2-5
d_gene: TRBD2

CDR3nt: TGCGCCAGCAGCTTGGTTCGGGGATCCTCCTTCTACGAGCAGTACTTC
CDR3aa: CASSLVRGSSFYEQYF
v_gene: TRBV5-1
abundance: NA
j_gene: TRBJ2-7
d_gene: NA

CDR3nt: TGTGCCATCAGTTGGACAGAAAATACGCAGTATTTT
CDR3aa: CAISWTENTQYF
v_gene: TRBV10-3
abundance: NA
j_gene: TRBJ2-3
d_gene: NA

CDR3nt: TGTGCCAGCAGAAGCGTCGGGGAGACCCAGTACTTC
CDR3aa: CASRSVGETQYF
v_gene: TRBV6-5
abundance: NA
j_gene: TRBJ2-5
d_gene: NA

CDR3nt: TGTGCCAGCAGCGGACCGGGTGGGGACAGGGGAGGTGAAAAACTGTTTTTT
CDR3aa: CASSGPGGDRGGEKLFF
v_gene: TRBV13
abundance: NA
j_gene: TRBJ1-4
d_gene: TRBD1

CDR3nt: TGTGCCAGCAGCCGGACAGGGAACGAGCAGTACTTC
CDR3aa: CASSRTGNEQYF
v_gene: TRBV7-2
abundance: NA
j_gene: TRBJ2-7
d_gene: TRBD1

CDR3nt: TGTGCCAGCAGTCCGGGACAGGGCTACAATGAGCAGTTCTTC
CDR3aa: CASSPGQGYNEQFF
v_gene: TRBV13
abundance: NA
j_gene: TRBJ2-1
d_gene: TRBD1

CDR3nt: TGTGCCAGCAGCTTGTTGGGAGGGCAAGAGACCCAGTACTTC
CDR3aa: CASSLLGGQETQYF
v_gene: TRBV5-5
abundance: NA
j_gene: TRBJ2-5
d_gene: TRBD2

CDR3nt: TGTGCCAGCAGCCAAGACTCTGGACAGGGAATGGACTATGGCTACACCTTC
CDR3aa: CASSQDSGQGMDYGYTF
v_gene: TRBV4-2
abundance: NA
j_gene: TRBJ1-2
d_gene: TRBD1

CDR3nt: TGTGCCTCGACAGGTGAGCACGAGCAGTACTTC
CDR3aa: CASTGEHEQYF
v_gene: TRBV10-3
abundance: NA
j_gene: TRBJ2-7
d_gene: NA

CDR3nt: TGTGCCAGCAGCAAAGTTCCGACACCGGGACACGCGAAGGAGGAAGAGCAGTACTTC
CDR3aa: CASSKVPTPGHAKEEEQYF
v_gene: TRBV21-1
abundance: NA
j_gene: TRBJ2-7
d_gene: NA

CDR3nt: TGCGCCAGCAGCTTGACGGAAGGTCAGCCCCAGCATTTT
CDR3aa: CASSLTEGQPQHF
v_gene: TRBV5-1
abundance: NA
j_gene: TRBJ1-5
d_gene: NA

CDR3nt: TGTGCCAGCCAAATTAGCGGGACTAGCGGTATGGATACGCAGTATTTT
CDR3aa: CASQISGTSGMDTQYF
v_gene: TRBV28
abundance: NA
j_gene: TRBJ2-3
d_gene: TRBD2

CDR3nt: TGTGCCAGCAGTTACAATGAGCAGTTCTTC
CDR3aa: CASSYNEQFF
v_gene: TRBV14
abundance: NA
j_gene: TRBJ2-1
d_gene: NA

CDR3nt: TGTGCCAGCAGTTTATCGACTAGCGGGAGGGACGAGCAGTACTTC
CDR3aa: CASSLSTSGRDEQYF
v_gene: TRBV27
abundance: once
j_gene: TRBJ2-7
d_gene: TRBD2

CDR3nt: TGCGCCAGCAGCCAGGCGAGCGGGATGTACAATGAGCAGTTCTTC
CDR3aa: CASSQASGMYNEQFF
v_gene: TRBV4-1
abundance: NA
j_gene: TRBJ2-1
d_gene: TRBD2

CDR3nt: TGTGCCAGCAGCCTAAGGACAGGGTCCTACGAGCAGTACTTC
CDR3aa: CASSLRTGSYEQYF
v_gene: TRBV7-9
abundance: NA
j_gene: TRBJ2-7
d_gene: TRBD1

CDR3nt: TGCGCCAGCAGAGAAGGGACTCCAAGCCGGGGCGAGCAGTACTTC
CDR3aa: CASREGTPSRGEQYF
v_gene: TRBV10-2
abundance: few
j_gene: TRBJ2-7
d_gene: NA

CDR3nt: TGCGCCAGCAGCCGCGGGACAGGTAACTCCTACGAGCAGTACTTC
CDR3aa: CASSRGTGNSYEQYF
v_gene: TRBV4-1
abundance: few
j_gene: TRBJ2-7
d_gene: TRBD1

CDR3nt: TGTGCCAGTAGTATCGACAGGGGGCGCGAGCAGTACTTC
CDR3aa: CASSIDRGREQYF
v_gene: TRBV19
abundance: NA
j_gene: TRBJ2-7
d_gene: TRBD1

CDR3nt: TGTGCCAGCACCCTTGGCCTCCCCCTTCAAGCTTTCTTT
CDR3aa: CASTLGLPLQAFF
v_gene: TRBV7-2
abundance: NA
j_gene: TRBJ1-1
d_gene: NA

CDR3nt: TGTGCCAGCAGCTTCCGGACTACCGCAGATACGCAGTATTTT
CDR3aa: CASSFRTTADTQYF
v_gene: TRBV7-2
abundance: NA
j_gene: TRBJ2-3
d_gene: NA

CDR3nt: TGCAGCGTTCGAGGACAGGGCAGGGAGCAGTACTTC
CDR3aa: CSVRGQGREQYF
v_gene: TRBV29-1
abundance: NA
j_gene: TRBJ2-7
d_gene: TRBD1

CDR3nt: TGTGCCAGCAGCTTAGTGGGGGGGGGCGATCAGCCCCAGCATTTT
CDR3aa: CASSLVGGGDQPQHF
v_gene: TRBV7-2
abundance: NA
j_gene: TRBJ1-5
d_gene: NA

CDR3nt: TGTGCCAGCAGCCCTGAGTCTCTGTCTGGAAACACCATATATTTT
CDR3aa: CASSPESLSGNTIYF
v_gene: TRBV13
abundance: NA
j_gene: TRBJ1-3
d_gene: NA

CDR3nt: TGTGCCAGCAGGTCCCGGGACAGGGATGGCTACACCTTC
CDR3aa: CASRSRDRDGYTF
v_gene: TRBV6-5
abundance: NA
j_gene: TRBJ1-2
d_gene: TRBD1

CDR3nt: TGCGCCAGCAGCTTGGAAATGGAGACAGATACGCAGTATTTT
CDR3aa: CASSLEMETDTQYF
v_gene: TRBV5-1
abundance: NA
j_gene: TRBJ2-3
d_gene: NA

CDR3nt: TGTGCCAGCAGTTTAGTCGGGGCGGGGGCACACTACGAGCAGTACTTC
CDR3aa: CASSLVGAGAHYEQYF
v_gene: TRBV28
abundance: NA
j_gene: TRBJ2-7
d_gene: NA

CDR3nt: TGCGCCAGCAGTTCGGCCTACGAGCAGTACTTC
CDR3aa: CASSSAYEQYF
v_gene: TRBV10-2
abundance: NA
j_gene: TRBJ2-7
d_gene: NA

CDR3nt: TGTGCCAGCAGTACCCGACGGACGAACACCGGGGAGCTGTTTTTT
CDR3aa: CASSTRRTNTGELFF
v_gene: TRBV28
abundance: once
j_gene: TRBJ2-2
d_gene: NA

CDR3nt: TGTGCCAGCAGCCTGGGACAGGGCGGGTCCGAGCAGTACTTC
CDR3aa: CASSLGQGGSEQYF
v_gene: TRBV9
abundance: NA
j_gene: TRBJ2-7
d_gene: TRBD1

CDR3nt: TGTGCCAGCAGTGAATACAGGCCTGGCACAGATACGCAGTATTTT
CDR3aa: CASSEYRPGTDTQYF
v_gene: TRBV2
abundance: NA
j_gene: TRBJ2-3
d_gene: NA

CDR3nt: TGTGCCAGTAGTATTTGGGGCAGCGGGGAGCTGTTTTTT
CDR3aa: CASSIWGSGELFF
v_gene: TRBV19
abundance: NA
j_gene: TRBJ2-2
d_gene: NA

CDR3nt: TGTGCCTGGGTTCGGCAGGGACAGGGGGAAAAACTGTTTTTT
CDR3aa: CAWVRQGQGEKLFF
v_gene: TRBV30
abundance: NA
j_gene: TRBJ1-4
d_gene: TRBD1

CDR3nt: TGTGCCAGCAGCTCCCCTAGCGAATTCCGCTCCTACGAGCAGTACTTC
CDR3aa: CASSSPSEFRSYEQYF
v_gene: TRBV2
abundance: NA
j_gene: TRBJ2-7
d_gene: NA

CDR3nt: TGTGCCTGGGTCTACTGGACTAGCGGAGTCAATGAGCAGTTCTTC
CDR3aa: CAWVYWTSGVNEQFF
v_gene: TRBV30
abundance: NA
j_gene: TRBJ2-1
d_gene: TRBD2

CDR3nt: TGCGCCAGCAGCCCGGTAAAGAACACTGAAGCTTTCTTT
CDR3aa: CASSPVKNTEAFF
v_gene: TRBV4-3
abundance: NA
j_gene: TRBJ1-1
d_gene: NA

CDR3nt: TGTGCCAGCAGCAGCGACGACTATGGCTACACCTTC
CDR3aa: CASSSDDYGYTF
v_gene: TRBV6-5
abundance: few
j_gene: TRBJ1-2
d_gene: NA

CDR3nt: TGTGCCAGCAGTGAATCGGAGGGACTTGGGGGCACTGAAGCTTTCTTT
CDR3aa: CASSESEGLGGTEAFF
v_gene: TRBV2
abundance: NA
j_gene: TRBJ1-1
d_gene: NA

CDR3nt: TGTGCCAGCAGCCTCTTTCTAGCGCGCTCCAAAAACATTCAGTACTTC
CDR3aa: CASSLFLARSKNIQYF
v_gene: TRBV5-8
abundance: NA
j_gene: TRBJ2-4
d_gene: NA